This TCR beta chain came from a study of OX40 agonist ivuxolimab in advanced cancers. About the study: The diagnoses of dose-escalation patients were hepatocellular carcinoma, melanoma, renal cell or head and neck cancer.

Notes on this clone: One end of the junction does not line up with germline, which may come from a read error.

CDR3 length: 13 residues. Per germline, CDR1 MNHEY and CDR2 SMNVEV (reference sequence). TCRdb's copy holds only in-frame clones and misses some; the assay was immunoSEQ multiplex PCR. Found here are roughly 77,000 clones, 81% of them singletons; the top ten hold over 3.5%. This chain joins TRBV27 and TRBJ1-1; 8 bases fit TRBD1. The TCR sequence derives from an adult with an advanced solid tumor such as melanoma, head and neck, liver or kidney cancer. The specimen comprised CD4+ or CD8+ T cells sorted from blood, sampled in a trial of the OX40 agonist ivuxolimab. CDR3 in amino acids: CASRDRVKTEAFF. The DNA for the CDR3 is TGTGCCAGCAGGGACAGGGTGAAGACTGAAGCTTTCTTT.